The T cell receptor beta chain under discussion was sequenced for a study of CD8+CD57+ T cells in acquired aplastic anemia. Genomic DNA was employed as the template in profiling TCR beta VDJ and CDR3. TCRdb passed the reads through MiXCR, listing each CDR3 protein once. The data show approximately 200,000 distinct CDR3 sequences, around 49% seen once. CD8+CD57+ cell expansion had been shown by flow cytometry in patients chosen for sequencing. CDR1 and CDR2 from the germline V gene are DFQATT and SNEGSKA (reference sequence). The CDR3 loop spans 14 amino acids. Germline trimming cut 5 bases from V and 6 bases from J; bases unmatched to any gene: 11.

The origin of this receptor is a human donor with aplastic anemia. Material: sorted CD4+, CD8+, or CD8+CD57+ T cells (not recorded which) from PBMCs. The chain couples TRBV20-1 to TRBJ2-7; 9 positions agree with TRBD1. CDR3 in DNA: TGCAGTGCTCCCTCGAGACAGGGGGGCGTCGAGCAGTACTTC. This encodes CSAPSRQGGVEQYF.